One sample yielded the 26 T cell receptor beta chains listed below, sequenced in a study of blood T cell repertoires in COVID-19 (dated by TCRdb to about 2020). The method behind the library was the immunoSEQ multiplex PCR assay. The source is immuneACCESS, and TCRdb retained only in-frame sequences with V and J called. Part of the clones is not carried over; for the studies checked, unresolved V genes explain less than half of this, and the remainder is unexplained. The sample table holds about 310,000 clones, of which 89% were seen once. About 9.5% of the sample comes from the top ten. Input material: PBMCs or T cells enriched from blood (not recorded which). The receptors shown here come from a woman aged 40 to 50 who had recovered from COVID-19.

The chain has TRBV7-2 and TRBJ1-3; D may be TRBD1 (5 bases). The V gene's germline CDR1 is SGHTA and CDR2 FQGNSA. The CDR3 covers 16 residues. V gave up 5 bases and J gave up 2 bases, with 16 bases separating them. The CDR3 nucleotides read TGTGCCAGCAGCCCGACCCCAGGGATAGCTGGAAACACCATATATTTT. Translating gives CASSPTPGIAGNTIYF.

The V call is TRBV7-9, the J call TRBJ2-7; 10 bases fit TRBD1. Germline V gene lookup returns CDR1 SEHNR and CDR2 FQNEAQ (reference sequence). The CDR3 consists of 14 residues. Unmatched junction bases numbered 8, after V lost 5 bases and J lost 7 bases. The CDR3 is CASSPGQGSGEQYF. CDR3 bases: TGTGCCAGCAGCCCGGGACAGGGGTCTGGGGAGCAGTACTTC.

The chain recombines TRBV5-1 with TRBJ1-4; tentative D call: TRBD1 (5 bases). The CDR3 has 15 amino acids. Trimming took off 0 bases at V and 4 bases at J, with 10 bases between the two ends. Germline values: CDR1 SGHRS, CDR2 YFSETQ. In DNA, the CDR3 is TGCGCCAGCAGCTTGGCGGGGGGGAGTAATGAAAAACTGTTTTTT. It yields the protein CASSLAGGSNEKLFF.

The V gene is TRBV5-1, the J gene TRBJ2-7; 7 bases agree with TRBD2. The germline V gene has CDR1 SGHRS and CDR2 YFSETQ. The CDR3 is made up of 13 amino acids. J gave up 5 bases and V 3 bases, and 5 bases lay outside the gene matches. CDR3 amino acids: CASSWRGSDEQYF. CDR3 nucleotides: TGCGCCAGCAGCTGGCGGGGGTCGGACGAGCAGTACTTC.

The rearrangement uses TRBV29-1 and TRBJ1-3; TRBD1 agrees at 9 bases. Germline values: CDR1 SQVTM, CDR2 ANQGSEA. V was pared by 2 bases and J by 4 bases, with 9 bases of the junction left unmatched. The CDR3 spans 16 residues. CDR3 amino acids: CSVELGQGLFGNTIYF. The DNA for the CDR3 is TGCAGCGTTGAATTGGGACAGGGTTTATTCGGAAACACCATATATTTT.

DNA for the CDR3: TGTGCCATCACAACGGGGGTGAACACTGAAGCTTTCTTT. It is translated as CAITTGVNTEAFF. This chain links TRBV10-3 with TRBJ1-1; possible D gene TRBD1, 5 bases. CDR1 is ENHRY, CDR2 SYGVKD, per germline. The CDR3 consists of 13 residues. Trimming stripped 7 bases from V and 0 bases from J, with 9 bases between.

The genes are TRBV28 and TRBJ1-2; possible D gene TRBD1, 6 bases. Germline V CDR1 and CDR2: MDHEN, SYDVKM. The V end lost 4 bases, the J end lost 2 bases, and 14 bases lay between the germline ends. The CDR3 loop spans 15 amino acids. The CDR3 nucleotides read TGTGCCAGCAGTTCACAGGGATCAGGAAACTATGGCTACACCTTC. It yields the protein CASSSQGSGNYGYTF.

The chain links TRBV27 to TRBJ2-7; D remains unclear. Germline-derived CDR1 and CDR2 are MNHEY and SMNVEV (reference sequence). The CDR3 consists of 15 residues. V was clipped by 7 bases and J by 0 bases, with 16 bases between them. In DNA, the CDR3 is TGTGCCAGCACCGCATATTACACGGGCTCCTACGAGCAGTACTTC. Translation gives CASTAYYTGSYEQYF.

J is TRBJ1-2 and V is TRBV10-3; 9 bases are a match to TRBD1. This CDR3 region has 13 residues. Germline trimming cut 6 bases from V and 8 bases from J; bases unmatched to any gene: 7. Germline V gene data show CDR1 as ENHRY and CDR2 as SYGVKD. The CDR3: CAIRIQGARGYTF. The CDR3 nucleotides are TGTGCCATCAGGATACAGGGGGCGCGAGGCTACACCTTC.

CDR3 residues: CASTSGTGNNQPQHF. CDR3 nucleotides: TGTGCCAGCACTTCCGGGACAGGGAACAATCAGCCCCAGCATTTT. This chain uses TRBV6-5 with TRBJ1-5, with 9 nucleotides matching TRBD1. With 7 bases clipped from V and 3 bases from J, the junction kept 7 bases outside the gene matches. The CDR3 covers 15 residues. Germline lookup yields CDR1 MNHEY and CDR2 SVGAGI.

The CDR3 DNA reads as TGTGCCAGTAGTGCCCCCGGGACAGTCTCCTACGAGCAGTACTTC. Residues: CASSAPGTVSYEQYF. The chain carries TRBV19 and TRBJ2-7; 7 bases align to TRBD1. J lost 0 bases, V lost 5 bases, and 7 bases had no gene match. The CDR3 totals 15 residues. The germline CDR1 and CDR2 sequences are LNHDA and SQIVND (reference sequence).

CDR3 bases: TGTGCCAGCAGTTACGTACAGTCCTACGAGCAGTACTTC. Residues: CASSYVQSYEQYF. This chain links TRBV6-5 with TRBJ2-7; D call uncertain. Trimming stripped 2 bases from V and 1 base from J, with 6 bases between. Germline loops: CDR1 MNHEY, CDR2 SVGAGI. The CDR3 totals 13 residues.

The V and J genes are TRBV27 and TRBJ1-1; TRBD1 is a possible D gene (5 bases). Trimming took 2 bases from V and 3 from J, leaving 16 bases between them. In germline, CDR1 is MNHEY, CDR2 SMNVEV (reference sequence). The CDR3 runs 16 residues. This CDR3 reads CASSLQIGGWDTEAFF. In DNA form, the CDR3 reads TGTGCCAGCAGTTTACAGATTGGGGGGTGGGACACTGAAGCTTTCTTT.

A single count supports this clone. V gene TRBV5-1 combines with J gene TRBJ1-6; 9 bases match TRBD1. The CDR3 consists of 22 residues. Germline trimming cut 3 bases from V and 4 bases from J; bases unmatched to any gene: 23. Per germline, CDR1 SGHRS and CDR2 YFSETQ. This chain's CDR3 is CASSSIGTGILVLMSYNSPLHF. CDR3 coding DNA: TGCGCCAGCAGCTCGATAGGGACAGGGATTTTAGTTCTGATGAGTTATAATTCACCCCTCCACTTT.

In this sample, this clone turned up once. J is TRBJ2-7 and V is TRBV11-3, with 14 bases that match TRBD2. The CDR3 is 15 residues long. V was pared by 5 bases and J by 6 bases, with 6 bases of the junction left unmatched. The germline CDR1 and CDR2 sequences are SGHNT and YENEEA. This CDR3 reads CASSPGLAGALEQYF. The CDR3 DNA reads as TGTGCCAGCAGCCCGGGACTAGCGGGAGCCCTCGAGCAGTACTTC.

This chain uses TRBV9 with TRBJ2-1, with D possibly matching TRBD2 (6 bases). CDR3 size: 16 residues. V dropped 4 bases and J dropped 7 bases, with 21 bases sitting between them. Germline V lookup: CDR1 SGDLS, CDR2 YYNGEE. CDR3 in amino acids: CASSILGGGAGNEQFF. Written as DNA, the CDR3 is TGTGCCAGCAGCATTCTCGGGGGAGGCGCTGGGAATGAGCAGTTCTTC.

The chain combines TRBV3-1 (or the pseudogene TRBV3-2) with TRBJ2-4; tentatively, D is TRBD2 (6 bases). This CDR3 comprises 14 residues. V lost 5 bases, J lost 6 bases, and 14 bases lay in between. CDR1 and CDR2 from the germline V gene are LGHDT and YNNKEL (reference sequence). This chain's CDR3 is CASSAWDSTNIQYF. CDR3 DNA sequence: TGTGCCAGCAGCGCCTGGGACTCGACAAACATTCAGTACTTC.

V usage is TRBV21-1 and J usage is TRBJ2-2; TRBD2, as called in the table, went unchecked against the DNA. TRBV21-1 is annotated as a pseudogene. The CDR3 sequence is 16 residues long. DNA for the CDR3: TGTGCCAGCAGCCTGAAGGAGCGGGGGAGAACCGGGGAGCTGTTTTTT. It specifies CASSLKERGRTGELFF.

J is TRBJ2-3 and V is TRBV11-3; the D is unclear. Trimming left V 5 bases short and J 0 bases short, with 18 bases between. There are 17 residues in the CDR3. The germline gives CDR1 SGHNT, CDR2 YENEEA. CDR3 in amino acids: CASSPNPVFSSTDTQYF. CDR3 bases: TGTGCCAGCAGCCCCAACCCGGTCTTCTCTAGCACAGATACGCAGTATTTT.

The J gene is TRBJ2-3, the V gene TRBV7-2; tentative D call: TRBD1 (6 bases). Trimming took off 3 bases at V and 5 bases at J, with 9 bases between the two ends. CDR3 length: 13 amino acids. Germline-derived CDR1 and CDR2 are SGHTA and FQGNSA. The DNA of the CDR3 is TGTGCCAGCAGCTTCGACAGGCGAGATACGCAGTATTTT. Protein: CASSFDRRDTQYF.

The genes are TRBV27 and TRBJ1-2, with D perhaps matching TRBD1 (6 bases). This CDR3 is built from 12 residues. Trimming removed 3 bases at V and 7 bases at J, with 9 bases between. Germline V gene data show CDR1 as MNHEY and CDR2 as SMNVEV (reference sequence). CDR3 sequence: CASSFTGRGYTF. CDR3 DNA: TGTGCCAGCAGTTTTACAGGGCGTGGCTACACCTTC.

The chain recombines TRBV4-1 with TRBJ2-7, with TRBD2 as a possible D gene (6 bases). This CDR3 region has 15 residues. Trimming pared 3 bases from V and 3 bases from J, leaving 15 bases between. Germline lookup yields CDR1 MGHRA and CDR2 YSYEKL. CDR3 region: CASSQGTDALYEQYF. DNA of the CDR3: TGCGCCAGCAGCCAGGGGACTGATGCCCTCTACGAGCAGTACTTC.

The V gene is TRBV27, the J gene TRBJ2-7, with 16 bases identical to TRBD2. Germline loops: CDR1 MNHEY, CDR2 SMNVEV (reference sequence). The CDR3 spans 20 residues. The V segment lost 0 bases and the J segment 7 bases; nucleotides outside the gene matches: 15. The CDR3 DNA reads as TGTGCCAGCAGTTTATCGACTCCTTCCGGGACTAGCGGGAGGGAGGGGGAGCAGTACTTC. It yields the protein CASSLSTPSGTSGREGEQYF.

The chain carries TRBV5-4 and TRBJ1-2, with D hard to call. Germline CDR1 is SGHNT and CDR2 is YYREEE (reference sequence). This CDR3 region has 13 residues. V lost 3 bases and J lost 4, with 10 bases in between. This CDR3 reads CASSSPLVYGYTF. The CDR3 bases are TGTGCCAGCAGCTCTCCGCTAGTCTATGGCTACACCTTC. The full variable domain, completed using reference TRBV5-4 and TRBJ1-2, is ETGVTQSPTHLIKTRGQQVTLRCSSQSGHNTVSWYQQALGQGPQFIFQYYREEENGRGNFPPRFSGLQFPNYSSELNVNALELDDSALYLCASSSPLVYGYTFGSGTRLTVV.

This clone showed up just once. This chain joins TRBV7-3 and TRBJ2-7, with D perhaps matching TRBD2 (6 bases). Per the germline V gene, CDR1 is SGHTA and CDR2 is FQGTGA. V was clipped by 0 bases and J by 6 bases, with 15 bases between them. This CDR3 has 15 amino acids. Here the CDR3 reads CASSLTPGTRGEQYF. The CDR3 DNA reads TGTGCCAGCAGCTTAACCCCCGGGACTCGGGGCGAGCAGTACTTC.

The chain employs TRBV7-9 and TRBJ1-5; 7 bases agree with TRBD1. J was trimmed by 0 bases and V by 5 bases; bases with no gene match: 4. Germline lookup yields CDR1 SEHNR and CDR2 FQNEAQ (reference sequence). The CDR3 has 15 amino acids. Written as DNA, the CDR3 is TGTGCCAGCAGCGCGGACAGGAATAGCAATCAGCCCCAGCATTTT. It encodes CASSADRNSNQPQHF. The full variable domain, completed using reference TRBV7-9 and TRBJ1-5, is DTGVSQNPRHKITKRGQNVTFRCDPISEHNRLYWYRQTLGQGPEFLTYFQNEAQLEKSRLLSDRFSAERPKGSFSTLEIQRTEQGDSAMYLCASSADRNSNQPQHFGDGTRLSIL.